A selection of T cell receptor beta chains follows, all from one sample in a study of blood T cell repertoires in COVID-19. Clones were sequenced by immunoSEQ multiplex PCR, and TCRdb holds only the in-frame ones, with some missing. The table has roughly 97,000 clones, roughly 91% seen once. Specimen: peripheral blood. Receptors were obtained from a human donor in a cohort sampled during active COVID-19. CDR3s include the opening cysteine and the closing phenylalanine or tryptophan. Fields, in order: J gene, D gene, clone size, V gene, CDR3 protein, CDR3 DNA. A D gene is named only where the DNA matches it firmly. Clone sizes are given selectively: once, few, many, or a class where the clone is expanded.

j_call: TRBJ2-7; d_call: TRBD2; clone_size: once; v_call: TRBV2; cdr3_aa: CASRKEAGTYEQYF; cdr3_nt: TGTGCCAGCCGGAAAGAAGCGGGGACCTACGAGCAGTACTTC
j_call: TRBJ2-5; d_call: TRBD2; clone_size: NA; v_call: TRBV7-2; cdr3_aa: CASSFPLGGASKTQYF; cdr3_nt: TGTGCCAGCAGCTTCCCCCTCGGGGGGGCCTCGAAGACCCAGTACTTC
j_call: TRBJ2-7; d_call: TRBD1; clone_size: NA; v_call: TRBV4-1; cdr3_aa: CASSAQGAGNEQYF; cdr3_nt: TGCGCCAGCAGCGCCCAGGGGGCAGGCAACGAGCAGTACTTC
j_call: TRBJ2-7; d_call: NA; clone_size: NA; v_call: TRBV28; cdr3_aa: CASSLPQARNEQYF; cdr3_nt: TGTGCCAGCAGCCTACCCCAGGCCCGGAACGAGCAGTACTTC
j_call: TRBJ2-1; d_call: NA; clone_size: NA; v_call: TRBV19; cdr3_aa: CASGGPDEQFF; cdr3_nt: TGTGCCAGCGGGGGGCCTGATGAGCAGTTCTTC
j_call: TRBJ1-1; d_call: TRBD1; clone_size: NA; v_call: TRBV6-1; cdr3_aa: CASSEYRGLNTEAFF; cdr3_nt: TGTGCCAGCAGTGAGTACAGGGGACTGAACACTGAAGCTTTCTTT
j_call: TRBJ2-4; d_call: TRBD1; clone_size: NA; v_call: TRBV29-1; cdr3_aa: CSATGQENIQYF; cdr3_nt: TGCAGCGCCACCGGACAGGAAAACATTCAGTACTTC
j_call: TRBJ2-1; d_call: TRBD2; clone_size: NA; v_call: TRBV10-3; cdr3_aa: CATGLAESRSYNEQFF; cdr3_nt: TGTGCCACGGGACTAGCGGAAAGTAGATCCTACAATGAGCAGTTCTTC
j_call: TRBJ1-5; d_call: TRBD1; clone_size: NA; v_call: TRBV28; cdr3_aa: CASTGEFPYSNQPQHF; cdr3_nt: TGTGCCAGTACAGGGGAGTTTCCTTATAGCAATCAGCCCCAGCATTTT
j_call: TRBJ2-7; d_call: TRBD1; clone_size: NA; v_call: TRBV9; cdr3_aa: CASSVGQGAYEQYF; cdr3_nt: TGTGCCAGCAGCGTAGGGCAGGGGGCGTACGAGCAGTACTTC
j_call: TRBJ2-7; d_call: NA; clone_size: many; v_call: TRBV5-1; cdr3_aa: CASSLRPDNSYEQYF; cdr3_nt: TGCGCCAGCAGCTTGCGCCCAGACAACTCCTACGAGCAGTACTTC
j_call: TRBJ2-3; d_call: TRBD2; clone_size: NA; v_call: TRBV6-6; cdr3_aa: CASSRTSGDTDTQYF; cdr3_nt: TGTGCCAGCAGTCGGACTAGCGGGGACACAGATACGCAGTATTTT
j_call: TRBJ2-1; d_call: NA; clone_size: NA; v_call: TRBV11-2; cdr3_aa: CASSLYLFGGTPYNEQFF; cdr3_nt: TGTGCCAGCAGCTTATACCTCTTTGGGGGGACCCCCTACAATGAGCAGTTCTTC
j_call: TRBJ2-3; d_call: NA; clone_size: NA; v_call: TRBV15; cdr3_aa: CATSYVHTDTQYF; cdr3_nt: TGTGCCACCAGCTACGTACACACAGATACGCAGTATTTT
j_call: TRBJ2-7; d_call: TRBD2; clone_size: NA; v_call: TRBV27; cdr3_aa: CASTGLAKKSSYEQYF; cdr3_nt: TGTGCCAGCACAGGACTAGCGAAGAAGAGCTCCTACGAGCAGTACTTC
j_call: TRBJ1-1; d_call: NA; clone_size: NA; v_call: TRBV7-3; cdr3_aa: CASSLELRYTEAFF; cdr3_nt: TGTGCCAGCAGCTTAGAACTGCGGTACACTGAAGCTTTCTTT
j_call: TRBJ1-5; d_call: NA; clone_size: few; v_call: TRBV6-2/TRBV6-3; cdr3_aa: CASSQEALSNQPQHF; cdr3_nt: TGTGCCAGCAGTCAAGAGGCCCTTAGCAATCAGCCCCAGCATTTT
j_call: TRBJ1-5; d_call: TRBD1; clone_size: NA; v_call: TRBV29-1; cdr3_aa: CSAGTGVNQPQHF; cdr3_nt: TGCAGCGCCGGGACAGGGGTTAATCAGCCCCAGCATTTT
j_call: TRBJ1-1; d_call: NA; clone_size: once; v_call: TRBV28; cdr3_aa: CASSSIQGIALTEAFF; cdr3_nt: TGTGCCAGCAGTTCCATACAGGGAATAGCGTTAACTGAAGCTTTCTTT
j_call: TRBJ2-7; d_call: TRBD1; clone_size: once; v_call: TRBV19; cdr3_aa: CASSTRDRVIEQYF; cdr3_nt: TGTGCCAGTAGTACACGGGACAGGGTAATCGAGCAGTACTTC
j_call: TRBJ1-2; d_call: NA; clone_size: NA; v_call: TRBV6-5; cdr3_aa: CASKAQGSYGYTF; cdr3_nt: TGTGCCAGCAAAGCACAGGGATCCTATGGCTACACCTTC
j_call: TRBJ1-5; d_call: NA; clone_size: few; v_call: TRBV10-3; cdr3_aa: CAISESGGMGQPQHF; cdr3_nt: TGTGCCATCAGTGAGTCTGGAGGGATGGGTCAGCCCCAGCATTTT
j_call: TRBJ2-3; d_call: TRBD2; clone_size: NA; v_call: TRBV2; cdr3_aa: CASSGRGGARTDTQYF; cdr3_nt: TGTGCCAGCAGTGGCCGCGGGGGGGCTCGTACAGATACGCAGTATTTT
j_call: TRBJ2-1; d_call: NA; clone_size: once; v_call: TRBV7-8; cdr3_aa: CASSPGQSNEQFF; cdr3_nt: TGTGCCAGCAGCCCGGGACAAAGTAATGAGCAGTTCTTC
j_call: TRBJ2-7; d_call: TRBD2; clone_size: NA; v_call: TRBV2; cdr3_aa: CASHREASGEQYF; cdr3_nt: TGTGCCAGCCACCGGGAGGCGTCAGGCGAGCAGTACTTC
j_call: TRBJ1-2; d_call: NA; clone_size: NA; v_call: TRBV28; cdr3_aa: CASSWAAAHGYTF; cdr3_nt: TGTGCCAGCAGTTGGGCCGCTGCCCATGGCTACACCTTC
j_call: TRBJ2-7; d_call: TRBD1; clone_size: NA; v_call: TRBV29-1; cdr3_aa: CSVETGEIYEQYF; cdr3_nt: TGCAGCGTTGAAACAGGGGAAATATACGAGCAGTACTTC
j_call: TRBJ2-7; d_call: TRBD2; clone_size: NA; v_call: TRBV5-4; cdr3_aa: CASSAGTSGHSSYEQYF; cdr3_nt: TGTGCCAGCAGCGCCGGGACTAGCGGGCATAGCTCCTACGAGCAGTACTTC
j_call: TRBJ2-5; d_call: NA; clone_size: NA; v_call: TRBV7-9; cdr3_aa: CASSLPLETQYF; cdr3_nt: TGTGCCAGCAGCCTACCACTTGAGACCCAGTACTTC
j_call: TRBJ2-5; d_call: NA; clone_size: NA; v_call: TRBV7-7; cdr3_aa: CASSLGHRGGAETQYF; cdr3_nt: TGTGCTAGCAGCTTAGGACACAGGGGAGGCGCGGAGACCCAGTACTTC
j_call: TRBJ2-5; d_call: TRBD1; clone_size: NA; v_call: TRBV9; cdr3_aa: CASSVTGQVHQETQYF; cdr3_nt: TGTGCCAGCAGCGTAACAGGACAGGTGCACCAAGAGACCCAGTACTTC
j_call: TRBJ2-5; d_call: TRBD2; clone_size: NA; v_call: TRBV6-6; cdr3_aa: CASREQRGGVGTQYF; cdr3_nt: TGTGCCAGCAGAGAGCAGCGGGGAGGGGTTGGGACCCAGTACTTC
j_call: TRBJ1-6; d_call: NA; clone_size: few; v_call: TRBV5-4; cdr3_aa: CASSLGGGPNSPLHF; cdr3_nt: TGTGCCAGCAGCTTAGGCGGAGGACCTAATTCACCCCTCCACTTT
j_call: TRBJ1-4; d_call: TRBD1; clone_size: NA; v_call: TRBV11-3; cdr3_aa: CASSTGQGGEKLFF; cdr3_nt: TGTGCCAGCAGCACGGGACAGGGGGGTGAAAAACTGTTTTTT
j_call: TRBJ1-2; d_call: TRBD1; clone_size: NA; v_call: TRBV29-1; cdr3_aa: CSASTGGVGGYTF; cdr3_nt: TGCAGCGCTTCAACAGGGGGTGTGGGGGGCTACACCTTC
j_call: TRBJ2-5; d_call: NA; clone_size: NA; v_call: TRBV18; cdr3_aa: CASSPPRTLQETQYF; cdr3_nt: TGTGCCAGCTCACCACCAAGGACATTACAAGAGACCCAGTACTTC
j_call: TRBJ1-1; d_call: NA; clone_size: NA; v_call: TRBV5-1; cdr3_aa: CASSTGQVNTEAFF; cdr3_nt: TGCGCCAGCAGCACGGGACAAGTGAACACTGAAGCTTTCTTT
j_call: TRBJ1-2; d_call: NA; clone_size: NA; v_call: TRBV4-3; cdr3_aa: CASSQPGQYGYTF; cdr3_nt: TGCGCCAGCAGCCAGCCAGGACAGTATGGCTACACCTTC
j_call: TRBJ1-5; d_call: TRBD1; clone_size: NA; v_call: TRBV6-5; cdr3_aa: CASSLGQYSNQPQHF; cdr3_nt: TGTGCCAGCAGTTTGGGACAGTATAGCAATCAGCCCCAGCATTTT
j_call: TRBJ2-7; d_call: TRBD1; clone_size: NA; v_call: TRBV2; cdr3_aa: CASRGQPYEQYF; cdr3_nt: TGTGCCAGCAGGGGACAGCCCTACGAGCAGTACTTC
j_call: TRBJ2-3; d_call: NA; clone_size: NA; v_call: TRBV4-1; cdr3_aa: CASSQDNSLDTQYF; cdr3_nt: TGCGCCAGCAGCCAAGATAACAGCCTCGATACGCAGTATTTT
j_call: TRBJ1-5; d_call: NA; clone_size: NA; v_call: TRBV7-9; cdr3_aa: CASSRDNSNQPQHF; cdr3_nt: TGTGCCAGCAGTCGCGACAATAGCAATCAGCCCCAGCATTTT
j_call: TRBJ1-3; d_call: TRBD1; clone_size: NA; v_call: TRBV13; cdr3_aa: CASSSRTGENTIYF; cdr3_nt: TGTGCCAGCAGCTCCCGGACAGGGGAAAACACCATATATTTT
j_call: TRBJ2-3; d_call: TRBD2; clone_size: NA; v_call: TRBV27; cdr3_aa: CASSRLAGGPDTQYF; cdr3_nt: TGTGCCAGCAGTCGACTAGCGGGGGGGCCAGATACGCAGTATTTT
j_call: TRBJ2-3; d_call: TRBD1; clone_size: NA; v_call: TRBV7-2; cdr3_aa: CASSPGQGPGLDTQYF; cdr3_nt: TGTGCCAGCAGCCCTGGACAGGGGCCTGGTTTAGATACGCAGTATTTT
j_call: TRBJ2-1; d_call: NA; clone_size: NA; v_call: TRBV20-1; cdr3_aa: CSAGQWNEQFF; cdr3_nt: TGCAGTGCCGGACAGTGGAATGAGCAGTTCTTC
j_call: TRBJ2-3; d_call: NA; clone_size: NA; v_call: TRBV6-5; cdr3_aa: CAARQGTTQYF; cdr3_nt: TGTGCCGCCCGTCAGGGGACTACGCAGTATTTT
j_call: TRBJ2-2; d_call: TRBD2; clone_size: once; v_call: TRBV27; cdr3_aa: CASSSQLLAGGLGELFF; cdr3_nt: TGTGCCAGCAGTTCCCAATTACTAGCGGGGGGCCTTGGGGAGCTGTTTTTT